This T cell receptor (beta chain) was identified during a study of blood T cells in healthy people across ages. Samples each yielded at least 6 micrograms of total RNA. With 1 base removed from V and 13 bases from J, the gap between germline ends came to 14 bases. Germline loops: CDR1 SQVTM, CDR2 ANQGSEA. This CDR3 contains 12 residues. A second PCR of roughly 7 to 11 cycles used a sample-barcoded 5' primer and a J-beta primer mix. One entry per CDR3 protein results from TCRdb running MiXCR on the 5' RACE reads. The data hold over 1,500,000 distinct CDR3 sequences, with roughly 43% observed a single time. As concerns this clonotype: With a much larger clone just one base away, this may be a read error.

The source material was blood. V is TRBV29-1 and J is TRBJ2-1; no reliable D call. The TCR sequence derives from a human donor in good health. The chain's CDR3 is CSVEGQDSFQFF. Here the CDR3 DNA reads TGCAGCGTTGAAGGTCAAGATTCTTTTCAGTTCTTC.